Below, 22 T cell receptor beta chains from the same sample are listed, as sequenced in a study of blood T cell repertoires in COVID-19 (dated by TCRdb to about 2020). Library creation used the immunoSEQ multiplex PCR assay. Drawn from immuneACCESS, this table holds only the in-frame rearrangements with V and J called that TCRdb kept. Clones are partly lost; checked studies trace under half to an unresolved V gene and leave the rest unexplained. The sample table shows about 350,000 clones, and 89% are seen once. The ten largest make up approximately 4.1% of the sample. The sequenced material came from peripheral blood. Every receptor here comes from a woman between 55 and 75 years old with COVID-19, enrolled during active disease.

The chain has TRBV18 and TRBJ2-2; D unclear. V lost 4 bases to trimming and J lost 3 bases, with 3 bases between them. The CDR3 runs 12 residues. CDR1 is KGHSH, CDR2 LQKENI, per germline. The CDR3 reads CASSLDTGELFF. CDR3 nucleotide sequence: TGTGCCAGCTCACTAGACACCGGGGAGCTGTTTTTT. Complete variable domain (other parts from reference TRBV18 and TRBJ2-2): NAGVMQNPRHLVRRRGQEARLRCSPMKGHSHVYWYRQLPEEGLKFMVYLQKENIIDESGMPKERFSAEFPKEGPSILRIQQVVRGDSAAYFCASSLDTGELFFGEGSRLTVL.

The chain combines TRBV6-1 with TRBJ2-1, with 10 bases that match TRBD2. The CDR3 extends over 15 amino acids. With 2 bases clipped from V and 2 bases from J, the junction kept 0 bases outside the gene matches. Germline loops: CDR1 MNHNS, CDR2 SASEGT. This CDR3 reads CASSELAGAYNEQFF. DNA for the CDR3: TGTGCCAGCAGTGAACTAGCGGGGGCCTACAATGAGCAGTTCTTC.

V is TRBV5-8 and J is TRBJ1-5; no definite D call. The CDR3 is 14 amino acids. Germline V gives CDR1 SGHTS, CDR2 YDEGEE. Trimming stripped 3 bases from V and 9 bases from J, with 16 bases between. The CDR3 DNA reads TGTGCCAGCAGCTCGCAGGATGCAGCTCGGCCCCAGCATTTT. Translation: CASSSQDAARPQHF.

The chain recombines TRBV19 with TRBJ1-1; the D gene is possibly TRBD1 (6 bases). Trimming stripped 1 base from V and 6 bases from J, with 12 bases between. This CDR3 comprises 14 residues. Germline-derived CDR1 and CDR2 are LNHDA and SQIVND (reference sequence). The CDR3, as DNA: TGTGCCAGTAGTATAGGAGCAGGGGTGTCTGAAGCTTTCTTT. This codes for CASSIGAGVSEAFF. Using reference TRBV19 and TRBJ1-1 for the parts outside the CDR3, the full variable domain is DGGITQSPKYLFRKEGQNVTLSCEQNLNHDAMYWYRQDPGQGLRLIYYSQIVNDFQKGDIAEGYSVSREKKESFPLTVTSAQKNPTAFYLCASSIGAGVSEAFFGQGTRLTVV.

This clone appeared a single time. The chain recombines TRBV10-2 with TRBJ1-2, with 8 positions matching TRBD1. V was pared by 8 bases and J by 5 bases, with 10 bases of the junction left unmatched. CDR3 length: 14 residues. Germline CDR1 and CDR2: WSHSY and SAAADI. The CDR3 DNA reads TGCGCCAGCCGAGGGACAGGCGGCCCGTATGGCTACACCTTC. As protein: CASRGTGGPYGYTF.

The V gene is TRBV11-2, the J gene TRBJ1-1, with D unclear. The V end lost 2 bases, the J end lost 1 base, and 8 bases lay between the germline ends. Germline CDR1 is SGHAT and CDR2 is FQNNGV. The CDR3 spans 14 residues. CDR3 in amino acids: CASSLLGRNTEAFF. Here the CDR3 DNA reads TGTGCCAGCAGCTTACTAGGGAGGAACACTGAAGCTTTCTTT.

This chain links TRBV19 with TRBJ2-3; D perhaps matches TRBD1 (6 bases). Germline assignment: CDR1 LNHDA and CDR2 SQIVND (reference sequence). The CDR3 loop spans 15 amino acids. V lost 4 bases to trimming and J lost 7 bases, with 18 bases between them. The DNA for the CDR3 is TGTGCCAGTAGTAAGGCGGCCAGGGGACAAAATACGCAGTATTTT. It codes for CASSKAARGQNTQYF.

The chain combines TRBV20-1 with TRBJ2-7; unclear D gene. The V gene's germline CDR1 is DFQATT and CDR2 SNEGSKA (reference sequence). There are 11 residues in the CDR3. V lost 7 bases, J lost 0 bases, and 7 bases lay in between. This chain's CDR3 is CSVYNSYEQYF. In nucleotides, the CDR3 is TGCAGTGTGTACAACTCCTACGAGCAGTACTTC.

This chain links TRBV6-6 with TRBJ1-1, with 9 bases that match TRBD1. CDR3 length: 15 residues. Trimming took 2 bases from V and 4 from J; bases not matched to a gene: 5. Germline-derived CDR1 and CDR2 are MNHNY and SVGAGI (reference sequence). The CDR3 sequence: CASSYAGQGATEAFF. CDR3 DNA: TGTGCCAGCAGTTACGCGGGACAGGGAGCCACTGAAGCTTTCTTT.

This chain uses TRBV28 with TRBJ1-1, with D unresolved. CDR1 and CDR2 (germline): MDHEN, SYDVKM. V was pared by 5 bases and J by 1 base, with 14 bases between. This CDR3 has 15 amino acids. In nucleotides, the CDR3 is TGTGCCAGCAGTCCCGCATTAGGAGGGAACACTGAAGCTTTCTTT. Encoded protein: CASSPALGGNTEAFF.

This clone occurred once. The CDR3 spells CSVDAGGGGETQYF. The CDR3, as DNA: TGCAGCGTTGATGCCGGAGGGGGGGGTGAGACCCAGTACTTC. The chain employs TRBV29-1 and TRBJ2-5; possibly TRBD2 for D (7 bases). The CDR3 has 14 amino acids. CDR1 is SQVTM and CDR2 is ANQGSEA in the germline V gene. V was pared by 3 bases and J by 5 bases, with 16 bases between.

The CDR3 DNA follows: TGCGCCAGCAGTGAAAGCGGCGACACTGAAGCTTTCTTT. It yields the protein CASSESGDTEAFF. The chain recombines TRBV10-1 with TRBJ1-1, with no clear D. The V end lost 3 bases, the J end lost 3 bases, and 8 bases lay between the germline ends. This CDR3 spans 13 amino acids. Germline assignment: CDR1 WNHNN and CDR2 SYGVQD (reference sequence).

The chain joins TRBV3-1 (or the pseudogene TRBV3-2) to TRBJ2-2, with 7 nucleotides matching TRBD1. V shed 5 bases, J shed 7 bases, and the junction held 7 bases outside the gene matches. This CDR3 has 14 residues. Germline V lookup: CDR1 LGHDT, CDR2 YNNKEL (reference sequence). CDR3 protein: CASSSDREHGELFF. The CDR3 DNA follows: TGTGCCAGCAGCTCCGACAGGGAACACGGGGAGCTGTTTTTT.

The V call is TRBV4-1, the J call TRBJ2-2; 8 bases fit TRBD1. V dropped 4 bases and J dropped 4; count of bases not matched to a gene: 8. The V gene's germline CDR1 is MGHRA and CDR2 YSYEKL. CDR3 length: 16 amino acids. The CDR3 region has the DNA TGCGCCAGCAGCCCAGGGGCAGGGGGCGTCACCGGGGAGCTGTTTTTT. It translates to CASSPGAGGVTGELFF.

CDR3 DNA: TGTGCCAGCAGCTTATCGGGACAGGGTGATTCACCCCTCCACTTT. As protein: CASSLSGQGDSPLHF. J is TRBJ1-6 and V is TRBV7-9; the match to TRBD1 covers 9 bases. V dropped 2 bases and J dropped 8; count of bases not matched to a gene: 4. This CDR3 is 15 amino acids long. The germline V gene encodes CDR1 SEHNR and CDR2 FQNEAQ (reference sequence).

The V call is TRBV4-1, the J call TRBJ1-1; D is unclear. The germline V and J ends were trimmed by 1 base and 4 bases, with 10 bases remaining between them. The germline gives CDR1 MGHRA, CDR2 YSYEKL. The CDR3 sequence is 14 residues long. CDR3 DNA: TGCGCCAGCAGCCAAGGCGAAGGAGCCACTGAAGCTTTCTTT. Residues: CASSQGEGATEAFF.

J is TRBJ2-2 and V is TRBV2, with D perhaps matching TRBD2 (7 bases). The V end lost 3 bases, the J end lost 5 bases, and 10 bases lay between the germline ends. Looked up from germline, CDR1 is SNHLY and CDR2 is FYNNEI. The CDR3 is 14 residues long. The CDR3 spells CASSEGGPTGELFF. The DNA of the CDR3 is TGTGCCAGCAGTGAGGGGGGGCCAACCGGGGAGCTGTTTTTT.

The rearrangement links TRBV18 to TRBJ2-2; tentatively, D is TRBD1 (5 bases). The CDR3 has 18 amino acids. V was pared by 6 bases and J by 1 base, with 21 bases between. Germline V lookup: CDR1 KGHSH, CDR2 LQKENI. The chain's CDR3 is CASSHGQGRRWNTGELFF. CDR3 DNA: TGTGCCAGCTCCCACGGACAAGGTAGGCGATGGAACACCGGGGAGCTGTTTTTT.

The CDR3 protein is CAWSDPAEAFF. The DNA for the CDR3 is TGTGCCTGGAGTGATCCGGCTGAAGCTTTCTTT. The chain has TRBV30 and TRBJ1-1; D not resolved. Germline assignment: CDR1 GTSNPN and CDR2 SVGIG (reference sequence). V shed 1 base and J shed 6 bases, with 6 bases lying between them. There are 11 residues in the CDR3.

V and J are TRBV9 and TRBJ2-3; D is perhaps TRBD1 (5 bases). The CDR3 sequence is 12 residues long. CDR1 SGDLS and CDR2 YYNGEE come from the germline V gene. With 2 bases removed from V and 8 bases from J, the gap between germline ends came to 9 bases. The CDR3 reads CASSVQGITQYF. The CDR3 nucleotides are TGTGCCAGCAGCGTTCAGGGTATTACGCAGTATTTT.

The rearrangement links TRBV18 to TRBJ1-1, with D tentatively TRBD1 (5 bases). Germline V gene data show CDR1 as KGHSH and CDR2 as LQKENI. This CDR3 has 13 amino acids. V gave up 1 base and J gave up 6 bases, with 9 bases separating them. The CDR3 protein is CASSPQGNAEAFF. CDR3 DNA: TGTGCCAGCTCACCACAGGGGAATGCTGAAGCTTTCTTT.

The CDR3 DNA follows: TGTGCCAGCAGCTTGCGGGACAGGGGGTCTTATTCACCCCTCCACTTT. Encoded protein: CASSLRDRGSYSPLHF. J is TRBJ1-6 and V is TRBV7-3; the match to TRBD1 covers 11 bases. The CDR3 length is 16 residues. J was trimmed by 8 bases and V by 3 bases; bases with no gene match: 6. Germline V lookup: CDR1 SGHTA, CDR2 FQGTGA. The variable domain in full, with the rest retrieved from reference TRBV7-3 and TRBJ1-6, is GAGVSQTPSNKVTEKGKYVELRCDPISGHTALYWYRQSLGQGPEFLIYFQGTGAADDSGLPNDRFFAVRPEGSVSTLKIQRTERGDSAVYLCASSLRDRGSYSPLHFGNGTRLTVT.